Listed below are T cell receptor beta chains from one sample, sequenced in a study of metastatic and nonmetastatic thyroid tumors. TCRdb re-called the PCR reads through MiXCR. The sample contains about 15,000 clones, over 25% of which appear only once. Sequences were obtained from tumor tissue. Receptor source: a male donor with papillary thyroid cancer or a benign thyroid nodule (not recorded which). Some clones in this sample may be carry-over from other donors' samples. Each CDR3 is given with its conserved first and last residue. The D gene is left open where the match is weak. Only part of the rows carry a size: once, few, many, or a class if the clone is expanded.

TRBJ1-6 many 15 TRBD1 TRBV6-5 TGTGCCAGCAGTTACTCGACAGGGGAGAATTCACCCCTCCACTTT CASSYSTGENSPLHF
TRBJ2-5 many 13 NA TRBV28 TGTGCCAGCAGTTTTAGCTATCAAGAGACCCAGTACTTC CASSFSYQETQYF
TRBJ1-6 NA 14 NA TRBV20-1 TGCAGTGCTAGAATGGTCGTGGATAATTCACCCCTCCACTTT CSARMVVDNSPLHF
TRBJ1-4 many 15 NA TRBV28 TGTGCCAGCAGTTTATCTTCAGGGTGGGGCGAAAAACTGTTTTTT CASSLSSGWGEKLFF
TRBJ2-7 NA 19 NA TRBV2 TGTGCCAGCAGTCGAAATGTGATGGGGACATGGGGAATAGGGTACGATCATTACTTC CASSRNVMGTWGIGYDHYF
TRBJ2-1 NA 14 NA TRBV11-3 TGTGCCAGCAGACGAGACACCTTTAACAATGACCAGTTCTTC CASRRDTFNNDQFF
TRBJ1-1 NA 11 NA TRBV20-1 TGCAGTGCTAGAGATCCCCGGGGACCTTTCTTT CSARDPRGPFF
TRBJ1-5 many 14 NA TRBV6-1 TGTGCCAGCAGTCCCTCCGATCTGGGACAGCCCCAGCATTTT CASSPSDLGQPQHF
TRBJ2-1 NA 15 NA TRBV2 TGTGCCAGCAGTTTTTCCTCTGCGGACCTCAATGAGCAGTTCTTC CASSFSSADLNEQFF
TRBJ2-1 many 17 TRBD2 TRBV7-9 TGTGCCAGCAGCTCGCGGACTAGCGGGTGGGGGTACAATGAGCAGTTCTTC CASSSRTSGWGYNEQFF
TRBJ1-1 many 14 NA TRBV4-1 TGCGCCAGCAGCCAAGGACGGTGGAACACTGAAGCTTTCTTT CASSQGRWNTEAFF
TRBJ2-7 NA 16 TRBD1 TRBV11-3 TGTGCCAGCAGCCTAGGAGGAGAGACAGGGCGGTACGAGCAGTACTTC CASSLGGETGRYEQYF
TRBJ2-5 NA 15 TRBD1 TRBV2 TGTGCCAGCAGTGGGAGGACAGGGTGGCAAGAGACCCAGTACTTC CASSGRTGWQETQYF
TRBJ2-2 NA 16 TRBD1 TRBV7-3 TGTGCCAGCAGCTTATTCCCAGGACAGGACACCGGGGAGCTGTTTTTT CASSLFPGQDTGELFF
TRBJ1-6 few 13 NA TRBV29-1 TGCAGCGTTGGGGGGAGCCCTAATTCACCCCCCCACTTT CSVGGSPNSPPHF
TRBJ2-3 few 11 NA TRBV27 TGTGCCAGCAGTCTCGGTCACATGCATTATTTT CASSLGHMHYF
TRBJ2-3 few 13 TRBD2 TRBV6-1 TGTGCCAGCACCGGGGGGGCCACAGATACGCAGTATTTT CASTGGATDTQYF
TRBJ1-1 NA 13 NA TRBV5-1 TGCGCCAGCAGCTTACGACTCAACACTGAAGCTTTCTTT CASSLRLNTEAFF
TRBJ2-3 NA 15 TRBD2 TRBV30 TGTGCCTGGGTGGGGACTAGCGGGATCACAGATACGCAGTATTTT CAWVGTSGITDTQYF
TRBJ2-3 few 15 TRBD2 TRBV29-1 TGCAGCGTGGGGACTAGCGGGGGATTCACAGATACGCAGTATTTT CSVGTSGGFTDTQYF
TRBJ1-2 few 12 TRBD1 TRBV7-8 TGTGCCAGCAGCCCGTTGGGACAGTTCTACACCTTC CASSPLGQFYTF
TRBJ2-7 NA 16 TRBD2 TRBV6-1 TGCGCCAGCAACGGACTAGCTGGAGACTCCTCCTACGAGCAGTACTTC CASNGLAGDSSYEQYF
TRBJ2-7 NA 15 NA TRBV3-1 TGTGCCAGCAGCCGTGCGGCAGGGTTTACCTACGAGCAGTACTTC CASSRAAGFTYEQYF
TRBJ1-2 few 15 NA TRBV2 TGTGCCAGCAGCGCATTGGGAGGGGCAGACTATGGCTACACCTTC CASSALGGADYGYTF
TRBJ1-1 few 16 TRBD1 TRBV12-3/TRBV12-4 TGTGCCAGCATTCCCCATTGGGCAGGGGGCAACACTGAAGCTTTCTTT CASIPHWAGGNTEAFF
TRBJ2-3 many 16 TRBD1 TRBV4-1 TGCGCCAGCAGCCAGACCGGGACAGGCAGCACAGATACGCAGTATTTT CASSQTGTGSTDTQYF
TRBJ2-7 few 15 NA TRBV24-1 TGTGCCACCATGCGGGGAGACCTTAGCTCCTACGAGCAGTACTTC CATMRGDLSSYEQYF
TRBJ2-1 many 16 NA TRBV3-1 TGTGCCAGCAGCCAAGAAGCGGTAGCGGTATACAATGAGCAGTTCTTC CASSQEAVAVYNEQFF
TRBJ1-4 many 16 TRBD1 TRBV15 TGTGCCACCAGCAGGCCCGGGACAGGGGGCGATGAAAAACTGTTTTTT CATSRPGTGGDEKLFF
TRBJ2-2 many 13 NA TRBV7-9 TGTGCCAGCAGCGGAGCAGGGGCCGGGGAGCTGTTTTTT CASSGAGAGELFF
TRBJ2-7 NA 15 NA TRBV5-1 TGCGCCAGCAGCTTGTTTGCTGGAGGGTCCTACGAGCAGTACTTC CASSLFAGGSYEQYF
TRBJ2-2 NA 14 NA TRBV30 TGTGTCTGGAGTGGCGGGATTAACACCGGGGAGCTGCTTTTT CVWSGGINTGELLF
TRBJ1-2 many 13 NA TRBV11-2 TGTGCCAGCAGCTTAGATAGGAGGGTAGGCTACACCTTC CASSLDRRVGYTF
TRBJ2-7 once 14 NA TRBV5-5 TGTGCCAGCAGCCAAACAGGGAGCTCCTACGAGCAGTACTTC CASSQTGSSYEQYF
TRBJ2-5 many 15 NA TRBV28 TGTGCCAGCAGTTTACTAACAGGGAATCAAGAGACCCAGTACTTC CASSLLTGNQETQYF
TRBJ2-7 few 15 TRBD1 TRBV6-1 TGTGCCAGCAGTGAAGCGCTGGACAGGAGGAACGAGCAGTACTTC CASSEALDRRNEQYF
TRBJ1-2 many 15 NA TRBV5-8 TGTGCCAGCAGCTGGGACCGGGCCGACCGCTATGGCTACACCTTC CASSWDRADRYGYTF